These 31 T cell receptor beta chains were all obtained from the same sample, sequenced in a study of CD8 T cells in Susac syndrome. Reverse transcription used 0.5 to 1 ug RNA and random hexamers. TCRdb re-called the immunoSEQ multiplex PCR reads through MiXCR, storing one row per CDR3 protein. The sample lists fewer than 80,000 distinct CDR3 sequences, approximately 95% occurring once. Source material: CD8+ T cells from PBMCs. The receptors derive from a human donor in good health.

The chain links TRBV20-1 to TRBJ2-7; D not certain. The CDR3 length is 12 residues. Per the germline V gene, CDR1 is DFQATT and CDR2 is SNEGSKA (reference sequence). The V gene lost 3 bases and the J gene lost 3 bases, with 9 bases spanning the gap. CDR3 region: CSASLGNYEQYV. CDR3 DNA: TGCAGTGCTAGTCTAGGGAACTACGAGCAGTACGTC.

This chain uses TRBV10-3 with TRBJ1-2; 7 nucleotides align to TRBD1. Germline trimming cut 2 bases from V and 2 bases from J; bases unmatched to any gene: 5. CDR1 and CDR2 from the germline V gene are ENHRY and SYGVKD. The CDR3 is made up of 15 amino acids. CDR3 sequence: CAISEVGQANYGYTF. In DNA form, the CDR3 reads TGTGCCATCAGTGAGGTAGGACAGGCCAACTATGGCTACACCTTC.

This clonotype was seen more than once but under ten times. The CDR3 DNA reads as TGTGCCAGCAGCTGGACGGGGAGCACAGATACGCAGTATTTT. As protein: CASSWTGSTDTQYF. This chain joins TRBV6-5 and TRBJ2-3; perhaps TRBD2 as D (5 bases). Trimming removed 6 bases from V and 0 bases from J, with 10 bases in between. Germline CDR1 and CDR2: MNHEY and SVGAGI. There are 14 residues in the CDR3.

This chain links TRBV2 with TRBJ2-3; TRBD1 might be the D (5 bases). V was cut by 3 bases and J by 4 bases, with 20 bases left in between. Germline CDR1 SNHLY, CDR2 FYNNEI. The CDR3 sequence is 17 residues long. CDR3 in amino acids: CASSDLLEGEWADTQYF. DNA of the CDR3: TGTGCCAGCAGTGACCTCCTGGAAGGGGAATGGGCAGATACGCAGTATTTT.

J is TRBJ2-1 and V is TRBV27, with D tentatively TRBD1 or TRBD2 (5 bases each). V gave up 7 bases and J gave up 1 base, with 17 bases separating them. The germline V gene has CDR1 MNHEY and CDR2 SMNVEV (reference sequence). The CDR3 consists of 16 residues. The CDR3 spells CASTAPGALSYNEQFF. In nucleotides, the CDR3 is TGTGCCAGCACCGCGCCCGGGGCCTTGTCCTACAATGAGCAGTTCTTC.

V gene TRBV3-1 combines with J gene TRBJ1-2; no clear D gene. Germline lookup yields CDR1 LGHDT and CDR2 YNNKEL (reference sequence). Trimming took 0 bases from V and 4 from J, leaving 12 bases between them. This CDR3 is built from 15 residues. CDR3 nucleotides: TGTGCCAGCAGCCAAGACAGGACCGAGTCCTATGGCTACACCTTC. Its translation: CASSQDRTESYGYTF. Supplemented by reference TRBV3-1 and TRBJ1-2, the full variable domain reads DTAVSQTPKYLVTQMGNDKSIKCEQNLGHDTMYWYKQDSKKFLKIMFSYNNKELIINETVPNRFSPKSPDKAHLNLHINSLELGDSAVYFCASSQDRTESYGYTFGSGTRLTVV.

CDR3 amino acids: CASSPFSNTEAFF. DNA for the CDR3: TGCGCCAGCAGCCCCTTCTCGAACACTGAAGCTTTCTTT. J is TRBJ1-1 and V is TRBV5-1; the D is unclear. V gave up 4 bases and J gave up 1 base, with 8 bases separating them. CDR3 length: 13 amino acids. Germline V gene sequence: CDR1 SGHRS, CDR2 YFSETQ.

The V gene is TRBV9, the J gene TRBJ2-7; D might be TRBD1 (5 bases). Germline V gene lookup returns CDR1 SGDLS and CDR2 YYNGEE. This CDR3 is built from 15 residues. V lost 0 bases to trimming and J lost 6 bases, with 16 bases between them. CDR3 DNA sequence: TGTGCCAGCAGCGTAGATTTTAGGGGTTCGGGCGAGCAGTACTTC. Its protein product is CASSVDFRGSGEQYF.

The V gene is TRBV7-6, the J gene TRBJ2-2; TRBD1 matches 9 bases. The V gene end was trimmed by 5 bases and the J gene end by 3 bases; junction bases not matched to a gene: 4. Germline values: CDR1 SGHVS, CDR2 FNYEAQ. The CDR3 sequence is 15 residues long. The CDR3: CASSPGTGYTGELFF. As DNA, the CDR3 is TGTGCCAGCAGCCCTGGGACAGGGTACACCGGGGAGCTGTTTTTT.

The chain carries TRBV7-9 and TRBJ2-1; D perhaps matches TRBD2 (6 bases). V dropped 2 bases and J dropped 3 bases, with 11 bases sitting between them. Germline values: CDR1 SEHNR, CDR2 FQNEAQ (reference sequence). There are 15 residues in the CDR3. CDR3 region: CASSLWGDVYNEQFF. The CDR3 DNA reads TGTGCCAGCAGCTTATGGGGGGACGTCTACAATGAGCAGTTCTTC. Combining the CDR3 with reference TRBV7-9 and TRBJ2-1 gives the whole variable domain DTGVSQNPRHKITKRGQNVTFRCDPISEHNRLYWYRQTLGQGPEFLTYFQNEAQLEKSRLLSDRFSAERPKGSFSTLEIQRTEQGDSAMYLCASSLWGDVYNEQFFGPGTRLTVL.

This chain joins TRBV19 and TRBJ2-5; 9 bases align to TRBD1. J was trimmed by 10 bases and V by 5 bases; bases with no gene match: 14. Germline values: CDR1 LNHDA, CDR2 SQIVND (reference sequence). The CDR3 has 15 residues. CDR3: CASSPWGQGRGDQYF. DNA for the CDR3: TGTGCCAGTAGTCCTTGGGGACAGGGCAGGGGTGACCAGTACTTC. The full variable domain, in which reference TRBV19 and TRBJ2-5 provide the parts outside the CDR3, is DGGITQSPKYLFRKEGQNVTLSCEQNLNHDAMYWYRQDPGQGLRLIYYSQIVNDFQKGDIAEGYSVSREKKESFPLTVTSAQKNPTAFYLCASSPWGQGRGDQYFGPGTRLLVL.

J is TRBJ2-7 and V is TRBV5-1, with a possible D match to TRBD2 (6 bases). This CDR3 is 16 amino acids long. Germline V lookup: CDR1 SGHRS, CDR2 YFSETQ. V lost 0 bases and J 4 bases, leaving 17 bases between the germline ends. CDR3 DNA: TGCGCCAGCAGCTTGGGGGGACTCGATTGCCGGTACGAGCAGTACGTC. Encoded protein: CASSLGGLDCRYEQYV.

In DNA form, the CDR3 reads TGTGCCTGGAGCGGGGACATGAACACTGAAGCTTTCTTT. Its protein is CAWSGDMNTEAFF. V and J are TRBV30 and TRBJ1-1; possibly TRBD1 for D (6 bases). This CDR3 is built from 13 residues. Germline-derived CDR1 and CDR2 are GTSNPN and SVGIG (reference sequence). V was shortened by 3 bases and J by 0 bases, with 8 bases between the two germline ends.

The V gene is TRBV7-9, the J gene TRBJ1-2; D call uncertain. V was cut by 5 bases and J by 1 base, with 11 bases left in between. CDR1 SEHNR and CDR2 FQNEAQ come from the germline V gene (reference sequence). CDR3 length equals 14 residues. The DNA of the CDR3 is TGTGCCAGCAGCCCCCCCCGGGATAACTATGGCTACACCTTC. Translating it yields CASSPPRDNYGYTF.

This CDR3 reads CASSIKLGAYEQYV. The CDR3 DNA sequence: TGTGCCAGTAGTATTAAGTTAGGAGCCTACGAGCAGTACGTC. The V gene is TRBV19, the J gene TRBJ2-7; D call uncertain. V was pared by 3 bases and J by 2 bases, with 11 bases between. The CDR3 consists of 14 residues. Per germline, CDR1 LNHDA and CDR2 SQIVND (reference sequence).

The chain is built from TRBV5-1 and TRBJ1-1, with a tentative D call TRBD1 (5 bases). Germline V CDR1 and CDR2: SGHRS, YFSETQ. This CDR3 has 13 amino acids. Trimming took off 4 bases at V and 8 bases at J, with 15 bases between the two ends. CDR3 residues: CASSPYRSNEAFF. DNA of the CDR3: TGCGCCAGCAGCCCCTACAGGAGCAACGAAGCTTTCTTT.

The CDR3 region is CSVATGDGYTF. The CDR3 DNA sequence: TGCAGCGTAGCTACAGGGGATGGCTACACCTTC. The rearrangement uses TRBV29-1 and TRBJ1-2; TRBD1 agrees at 7 bases. V gave up 6 bases and J gave up 6 bases; unmatched junction bases: 4. CDR1 and CDR2 (germline): SQVTM, ANQGSEA. The CDR3 has 11 residues.

The CDR3: CASSPWSNEQFF. CDR3 in DNA: TGTGCCAGCAGCCCCTGGTCCAATGAGCAGTTCTTC. This chain joins TRBV6-6 and TRBJ2-1; D remains unclear. V was trimmed by 6 bases and J by 6 bases, leaving 9 bases between them. The CDR3 is 12 residues long. Germline-derived CDR1 and CDR2 are MNHNY and SVGAGI (reference sequence).

This clonotype is a singleton in its sample. The chain employs TRBV19 and TRBJ1-1, with 7 bases aligning to TRBD1. The V gene end was trimmed by 3 bases and the J gene end by 5 bases; junction bases not matched to a gene: 0. Per the germline V gene, CDR1 is LNHDA and CDR2 is SQIVND (reference sequence). This CDR3 contains 12 residues. The CDR3 coding sequence is TGTGCCAGTAGTATGGGACAGACTGAAGCTTTCTTT. Protein product: CASSMGQTEAFF.

The V and J genes are TRBV7-8 and TRBJ2-5, with 12 bases lining up with TRBD2. This CDR3 spans 16 amino acids. The V and J ends lost 2 bases and 4 bases, in that order; junction bases with no gene match: 5. CDR1 and CDR2 (germline): SGHVS, FQNEAQ. The CDR3 DNA sequence: TGTGCCAGCAGCTTATCTGAACTAGCGGGGGGAGAGACCCAGTACTTC. It yields the protein CASSLSELAGGETQYF. Based on the CDR3 plus reference TRBV7-8 and TRBJ2-5, the full variable domain is GAGVSQSPRYKVAKRGQDVALRCDPISGHVSLFWYQQALGQGPEFLTYFQNEAQLDKSGLPSDRFFAERPEGSVSTLKIQRTQQEDSAVYLCASSLSELAGGETQYFGPGTRLLVL.

This clonotype was counted once. The CDR3 coding sequence is TGTGCCAGCAGCCCTCCAGGCCAGGCCTATATAGAGCAGTTCTTC. It codes for CASSPPGQAYIEQFF. The chain couples TRBV27 to TRBJ2-1; D gene unclear. This CDR3 is 15 amino acids long. Germline V gene sequence: CDR1 MNHEY, CDR2 SMNVEV (reference sequence). The V gene lost 6 bases and the J gene lost 10 bases, with 22 bases spanning the gap.

This rearrangement joins TRBV7-9 to TRBJ2-5; D is undetermined. Germline V CDR1 and CDR2: SEHNR, FQNEAQ (reference sequence). There are 13 residues in the CDR3. Trimming cost V 5 bases and J 5 bases, with 12 bases left between them. CDR3 coding DNA: TGTGCCAGCAGCCTAGAGGTTACGGAGACCCAGTACTTC. The encoded protein is CASSLEVTETQYF.

The chain combines TRBV6-5 with TRBJ2-1, with D possibly TRBD2 on 6 matching bases. The V gene lost 6 bases and the J gene lost 7 bases, with 16 bases spanning the gap. This CDR3 has 14 amino acids. Looked up from germline, CDR1 is MNHEY and CDR2 is SVGAGI. The CDR3 sequence is CASSLEGAGNEQFF. The CDR3 DNA reads TGTGCCAGCAGCTTGGAAGGGGCGGGGAATGAGCAGTTCTTC.

The V and J genes are TRBV7-8 and TRBJ1-4; maybe TRBD1 (6 bases). Between the trimmed V and J ends, which lost 5 bases and 3 bases, there was a span of 19 bases. The CDR3 totals 17 residues. Germline values: CDR1 SGHVS, CDR2 FQNEAQ. The CDR3 region is CASSRLGTGGSNEKLFF. Written as DNA, the CDR3 is TGTGCCAGCAGCCGACTGGGGACCGGGGGCTCTAATGAAAAACTGTTTTTT.

The genes are TRBV4-3 and TRBJ2-7; 12 positions agree with TRBD2. Unmatched junction bases numbered 6, after V lost 1 base and J lost 2 bases. The germline gives CDR1 LGHNA, CDR2 YSLEER. The CDR3 contains 17 residues. The CDR3 bases are TGCGCCAGCAGCCAAGGCTTAGGACTAGCGGGGACCTACGAGCAGTACGTC. Its protein is CASSQGLGLAGTYEQYV.

The CDR3 loop is CASSSHRRGGPGGYEQFF. The CDR3 nucleotides are TGTGCCAGCAGCTCGCACCGGAGGGGGGGACCGGGCGGATATGAGCAGTTCTTC. The genes are TRBV7-6 and TRBJ2-1; tentative D call: TRBD2 (7 bases). The CDR3 covers 18 residues. Germline CDR1 is SGHVS and CDR2 is FNYEAQ. V lost 4 bases, J lost 8 bases, and 27 bases lay in between.

The genes are TRBV7-3 and TRBJ2-1; the D is unclear. Trimming stripped 4 bases from V and 7 bases from J, with 17 bases between. Germline V gene data show CDR1 as SGHTA and CDR2 as FQGTGA. The CDR3 length is 15 residues. The CDR3: CASSYDRFVKNEQFF. CDR3 coding DNA: TGTGCCAGCAGCTACGACCGATTTGTTAAAAATGAGCAGTTCTTC.

The chain couples TRBV18 to TRBJ1-1; no clear D gene. Germline V gene sequence: CDR1 KGHSH, CDR2 LQKENI. The CDR3 contains 17 residues. Between the trimmed V and J ends, which lost 6 bases and 1 base, there was a span of 21 bases. The CDR3 nucleotides are TGTGCCAGCTCGACTAGAGACCCCTCCCTCTCGAACACTGAAGCTTTCTTT. This encodes CASSTRDPSLSNTEAFF.

The rearrangement uses TRBV4-1 and TRBJ1-5, with a tentative D call TRBD1 (5 bases). CDR1 and CDR2 from the germline V gene are MGHRA and YSYEKL. This CDR3 has 15 amino acids. V was trimmed by 5 bases and J by 6 bases, leaving 17 bases between them. The CDR3 region has the DNA TGCGCCAGCAGCGTGGAGCCGGGGGAAGGTCAGCCCCAGCATTTT. It codes for CASSVEPGEGQPQHF.

This chain joins TRBV4-1 and TRBJ2-7; 9 bases agree with TRBD1. Germline V gives CDR1 MGHRA, CDR2 YSYEKL. With 2 bases clipped from V and 0 bases from J, the junction kept 5 bases outside the gene matches. The CDR3 runs 16 residues. The CDR3 region has the DNA TGCGCCAGCAGCCAAATCCGGGACAGGGTCTCCTACGAGCAGTACTTC. Its translation: CASSQIRDRVSYEQYF.

The V call is TRBV29-1, the J call TRBJ2-3; 9 bases align to TRBD2. Losses at the gene ends were 3 bases for V and 7 bases for J; bases not matched to a gene: 8. The CDR3 runs 14 residues. Germline lookup yields CDR1 SQVTM and CDR2 ANQGSEA. The CDR3 region has the DNA TGCAGCGTTGAGTCAGCGGGGGGATCTAATACGCAGTATTTT. This translates into CSVESAGGSNTQYF.